Each of the 27 T cell receptor beta chains below was sequenced from the same sample in a study of shared clonotypes between healthy human individuals. Method: immunoSEQ multiplex PCR; TCRdb's copy keeps in-frame clones and lacks some. This sample has 980,000 or so clones, with about three quarters found just once. The source material was memory CD4+ T cells sorted from blood. Subset indicated: CD45RA-negative fraction. These receptors all stem from a man in his late teens or twenties in good health.

The chain employs TRBV5-4 and TRBJ2-1; 11 positions match TRBD2. Germline values: CDR1 SGHNT, CDR2 YYREEE (reference sequence). The CDR3 sequence is 14 residues long. Losses at the gene ends were 4 bases for V and 10 bases for J; bases not matched to a gene: 7. The CDR3 DNA reads as TGTGCCAGCAGCGGCTCGGGACTAGCGGCAGAGCAGTTCTTC. Its protein is CASSGSGLAAEQFF.

The genes are TRBV4-3 and TRBJ2-6; 8 bases line up with TRBD1. V was clipped by 0 bases and J by 0 bases; unmatched bases: 4. Germline assignment: CDR1 LGHNA and CDR2 YSLEER. The CDR3 covers 18 residues. The CDR3 DNA reads TGCGCCAGCAGCCAAGAAGGGGACAGGATCTCTGGGGCCAACGTCCTGACTTTC. This translates into CASSQEGDRISGANVLTF.

The chain uses TRBV9 and TRBJ2-3; no clear D. V lost 0 bases, J lost 0 bases, and 8 bases lay in between. Germline assignment: CDR1 SGDLS and CDR2 YYNGEE. The CDR3 spans 15 residues. The CDR3 sequence: CASSVGMSSTDTQYF. The CDR3 DNA is TGTGCCAGCAGCGTAGGAATGTCTAGCACAGATACGCAGTATTTT.

This clone was picked up a small number of times. This sequence joins TRBV7-2 and TRBJ1-5; D is undetermined. The V and J ends lost 2 bases and 3 bases respectively, with 20 bases between them. Germline V gene sequence: CDR1 SGHTA, CDR2 FQGNSA. This CDR3 comprises 18 residues. CDR3 region: CASSLKAGLEGSNQPQHF. The DNA for the CDR3 is TGTGCCAGCAGCTTAAAGGCTGGGCTTGAAGGTTCCAATCAGCCCCAGCATTTT.

The rearrangement joins TRBV7-9 to TRBJ2-7, with D maybe TRBD1 (5 bases). The V and J ends lost 5 bases and 4 bases respectively, with 18 bases between them. Germline V lookup: CDR1 SEHNR, CDR2 FQNEAQ (reference sequence). The CDR3 length is 15 residues. In nucleotides, the CDR3 is TGTGCCAGCAGCCCCGGTACAGGATCCCCGTACGAGCAGTACTTC. Amino acid sequence: CASSPGTGSPYEQYF.

V is TRBV4-1 and J is TRBJ1-5, with TRBD1 matching over 7 bases. From germline, CDR1 is MGHRA and CDR2 YSYEKL. Unmatched junction bases numbered 6, after V lost 4 bases and J lost 6 bases. This CDR3 is built from 14 residues. The CDR3 DNA is TGCGCCAGCAGCCGAGTAGGGGGCAGTCAGCCCCAGCATTTT. Translating it yields CASSRVGGSQPQHF.

The V and J genes are TRBV7-2 and TRBJ2-2; D gene uncertain. The V and J ends lost 4 bases and 0 bases respectively, with 6 bases between them. Germline V gene lookup returns CDR1 SGHTA and CDR2 FQGNSA. CDR3 size: 14 residues. The CDR3 region is CASSSRPNTGELFF. CDR3 sequence (DNA): TGTGCCAGCAGCTCAAGACCGAACACCGGGGAGCTGTTTTTT.

J is TRBJ2-5 and V is TRBV5-1; perhaps TRBD2 as D (6 bases). Germline lookup yields CDR1 SGHRS and CDR2 YFSETQ. V shed 2 bases and J shed 4 bases, with 12 bases lying between them. The CDR3 is 14 residues long. CDR3 loop: CASSFGGFGETQYF. The CDR3 region has the DNA TGCGCCAGCAGCTTTGGGGGGTTTGGAGAGACCCAGTACTTC.

The J gene is TRBJ2-5, the V gene TRBV5-1; D might be TRBD1 (5 bases). Germline loops: CDR1 SGHRS, CDR2 YFSETQ. Trimming stripped 2 bases from V and 5 bases from J, with 19 bases between. The CDR3 has 16 residues. CDR3 nucleotide sequence: TGCGCCAGCAGCTTAGACCAGGGTGTTGTATGGGAGACCCAGTACTTC. Protein: CASSLDQGVVWETQYF.

V is TRBV28 and J is TRBJ2-1; the D call may be TRBD1 or TRBD2 (5 bases each). This CDR3 spans 15 amino acids. V dropped 4 bases and J dropped 8 bases, with 18 bases sitting between them. Germline V lookup: CDR1 MDHEN, CDR2 SYDVKM. CDR3 residues: CASSSAVSRGYEQFF. The CDR3 DNA sequence: TGTGCCAGCAGTTCGGCTGTCTCGAGGGGCTATGAGCAGTTCTTC. The complete variable domain, with remaining parts taken from reference TRBV28 and TRBJ2-1, reads DVKVTQSSRYLVKRTGEKVFLECVQDMDHENMFWYRQDPGLGLRLIYFSYDVKMKEKGDIPEGYSVSREKKERFSLILESASTNQTSMYLCASSSAVSRGYEQFFGPGTRLTVL.

V and J are TRBV18 and TRBJ1-2; D uncertain. The CDR3 extends over 13 amino acids. Looked up from germline, CDR1 is KGHSH and CDR2 is LQKENI. Trimming shortened V by 0 bases and J by 10 bases, and 12 bases separated the two germline ends. The CDR3 reads CASSPPPGLLYTF. Here the CDR3 DNA reads TGTGCCAGCTCACCACCGCCGGGCCTCCTCTACACCTTC.

The V call is TRBV7-9, the J call TRBJ1-2; perhaps TRBD1 as D (6 bases). V was cut by 3 bases and J by 7 bases, with 15 bases left in between. CDR1 is SEHNR and CDR2 is FQNEAQ in the germline V gene (reference sequence). This CDR3 spans 14 amino acids. The CDR3: CASSLGSQGGGYTF. The CDR3 DNA reads as TGTGCCAGCAGCTTGGGCTCACAGGGAGGTGGCTACACCTTC. Together with reference TRBV7-9 and TRBJ1-2, the CDR3 gives the full variable domain: DTGVSQNPRHKITKRGQNVTFRCDPISEHNRLYWYRQTLGQGPEFLTYFQNEAQLEKSRLLSDRFSAERPKGSFSTLEIQRTEQGDSAMYLCASSLGSQGGGYTFGSGTRLTVV.

The chain carries TRBV6-5 and TRBJ1-2; the D gene is possibly TRBD1 (6 bases). The germline CDR1 and CDR2 sequences are MNHEY and SVGAGI. V dropped 0 bases and J dropped 6 bases, with 14 bases sitting between them. CDR3 length: 15 amino acids. CDR3 bases: TGTGCCAGCAGTTACTCGGGACAACGTAGGGATGGCTACACCTTC. Residues: CASSYSGQRRDGYTF.

V gene TRBV5-1 combines with J gene TRBJ2-1; TRBD1 agrees at 7 bases. Germline assignment: CDR1 SGHRS and CDR2 YFSETQ. After removal of 7 bases from V and 9 bases from J, the junction contained 10 bases not matched to a gene. The CDR3 spans 13 residues. CDR3 bases: TGCGCCAGCGGCGACAGGGCTTCCAGTGAGCAGTTCTTC. Translation: CASGDRASSEQFF.

The chain employs TRBV30 and TRBJ1-3; unclear D gene. Trimming took off 5 bases at V and 0 bases at J, with 17 bases between the two ends. This CDR3 has 16 amino acids. Germline V gene sequence: CDR1 GTSNPN, CDR2 SVGIG (reference sequence). The CDR3 nucleotides read TGTGCCTGGTTAGACCCGGGTCTCTTCTCTGGAAACACCATATATTTT. This encodes CAWLDPGLFSGNTIYF.

V gene TRBV7-3 combines with J gene TRBJ1-1; TRBD1 matches 9 bases. Germline CDR1 and CDR2: SGHTA and FQGTGA. Trimming took 5 bases from V and 1 from J; bases not matched to a gene: 5. The CDR3 spans 15 residues. CDR3 nucleotides: TGTGCCAGCAGCGCAGAGGGACAGGGGAACACTGAAGCTTTCTTT. This sequence encodes CASSAEGQGNTEAFF.

The chain combines TRBV6-5 with TRBJ1-6, with 8 bases lining up with TRBD1. The germline gives CDR1 MNHEY, CDR2 SVGAGI. This CDR3 contains 14 residues. With V trimmed by 6 bases and J by 10 bases, 8 bases remained unmatched. The CDR3 spells CASRYGQGGSPLHF. The CDR3 nucleotides read TGTGCCAGCAGATACGGACAGGGCGGGTCACCCCTCCACTTT.

This clone showed up just once. V and J are TRBV6-1 and TRBJ2-1; 8 bases map to TRBD2. In germline, CDR1 is MNHNS, CDR2 SASEGT. V shed 2 bases and J 4 bases; nucleotides not matched to a gene: 7. The CDR3 length is 16 residues. CDR3 nucleotides: TGTGCCAGCAGTGAATGGAGTAGCGGGACTTACAATGAGCAGTTCTTC. Translated: CASSEWSSGTYNEQFF.

This chain connects TRBV29-1 to TRBJ2-5; tentative D call: TRBD2 (6 bases). Germline CDR1 and CDR2: SQVTM and ANQGSEA. The CDR3 has 14 residues. V gave up 6 bases and J gave up 2 bases, with 16 bases separating them. CDR3 in amino acids: CSVSGLPDQETQYF. The DNA for the CDR3 is TGCAGCGTGTCGGGACTGCCGGATCAAGAGACCCAGTACTTC.

The count of this clone is one. The chain combines TRBV21-1 with TRBJ1-2. TRBV21-1 is an annotated pseudogene. The CDR3 has 11 amino acids. The CDR3 nucleotides are TGTGCCAGATGGATCCTCTATGGCTACACCTTC. Its protein product is CARWILYGYTF.

The V gene is TRBV5-4, the J gene TRBJ2-1; no clear D gene. The CDR3 sequence is 11 residues long. Trimming took off 1 base at V and 8 bases at J, with 4 bases between the two ends. Looked up from germline, CDR1 is SGHNT and CDR2 is YYREEE (reference sequence). CDR3 region: CASSLRDEQFF. CDR3 nucleotides: TGTGCCAGCAGCTTGAGGGATGAGCAGTTCTTC. The full variable domain, in which reference TRBV5-4 and TRBJ2-1 provide the parts outside the CDR3, is ETGVTQSPTHLIKTRGQQVTLRCSSQSGHNTVSWYQQALGQGPQFIFQYYREEENGRGNFPPRFSGLQFPNYSSELNVNALELDDSALYLCASSLRDEQFFGPGTRLTVL.

The chain employs TRBV28 and TRBJ1-2; possibly TRBD1 for D (5 bases). Germline V lookup: CDR1 MDHEN, CDR2 SYDVKM. CDR3 length equals 16 residues. V was clipped by 8 bases and J by 4 bases, with 23 bases between them. CDR3 region: CASEPPTGGRSYGYTF. The CDR3 nucleotides are TGTGCCAGCGAACCCCCTACCGGGGGTCGGAGCTATGGCTACACCTTC.

The genes are TRBV5-4 and TRBJ2-3; D not certain. The length of the CDR3 is 12 residues. Germline CDR1 reads SGHNT; CDR2 reads YYREEE (reference sequence). The V gene lost 4 bases and the J gene lost 4 bases, with 7 bases spanning the gap. Written as DNA, the CDR3 is TGTGCCAGCAGCCGGACCCCAGATACGCAGTATTTT. Translated, it gives CASSRTPDTQYF.

V is TRBV29-1 and J is TRBJ2-1; D might be TRBD1 or TRBD2, each matching 6 bases. This CDR3 spans 14 amino acids. V was shortened by 6 bases and J by 0 bases, with 12 bases between the two germline ends. The germline gives CDR1 SQVTM, CDR2 ANQGSEA. The CDR3 region has the DNA TGCAGCGTCAAAGGGGGGAGCTCCTACAATGAGCAGTTCTTC. Translating it yields CSVKGGSSYNEQFF.

This chain joins TRBV7-3 and TRBJ1-3; a possible D gene is TRBD1 (6 bases). V was pared by 2 bases and J by 0 bases, with 14 bases between. This CDR3 is 17 amino acids long. Germline assignment: CDR1 SGHTA and CDR2 FQGTGA. The CDR3 loop is CASSLWVRGNSGNTIYF. The CDR3 DNA follows: TGTGCCAGCAGCTTATGGGTCAGGGGAAACTCTGGAAACACCATATATTTT.

The chain carries TRBV7-3 and TRBJ2-3, with D uncertain. Per germline, CDR1 SGHTA and CDR2 FQGTGA. The CDR3 extends over 12 amino acids. Between the trimmed V and J ends, which lost 5 bases and 6 bases, there was a span of 9 bases. This chain's CDR3 is CASSADSDTQYF. CDR3 sequence (DNA): TGTGCCAGCAGCGCCGACTCGGATACGCAGTATTTT.

This CDR3 reads CASSLFGRGSYEQYF. The CDR3 DNA reads TGTGCCAGCAGCTTGTTCGGCAGGGGATCCTACGAGCAGTACTTC. V usage is TRBV5-5 and J usage is TRBJ2-7; maybe TRBD1 (6 bases). Trimming stripped 1 base from V and 1 base from J, with 12 bases between. CDR1 is SGHKS and CDR2 is YYEKEE in the germline V gene (reference sequence). The CDR3 spans 15 residues.